What follows is one T cell receptor (beta chain) and its context. This sample was taken from a study of blood T cell repertoires in COVID-19. Study details: PBMCs, B-cell-depleted T cells, or T cells were the source of the cDNA or gDNA that made up the material.

As handled by the study authors: Quantification of nucleated cells was approximated via reference gene primer amplification. Measured with immunoSEQ multiplex PCR; TCRdb has only the in-frame clones, and not every one. From that table come the V and J calls and clone size; the DNA was used to work out D and trimming. The sample consists of about 310,000 clones, around 90% of them appearing once. The germline gives CDR1 SGHTA, CDR2 FQGNSA. V dropped 5 bases and J dropped 5; count of bases not matched to a gene: 5. CDR3 length: 14 amino acids. Either two negative PCRs, clearance, or symptom resolution qualified Cohort 3 donors as recovered.

Source material: PBMCs or T cells enriched from blood (not recorded which). The TCR comes from a man in his sixties who had recovered from COVID-19. The chain uses TRBV7-2 and TRBJ2-7; 11 bases align to TRBD1. The CDR3 DNA follows: TGTGCCAGCAGCCCGGGACAGGGGGTCCACGAGCAGTACTTC. As protein: CASSPGQGVHEQYF.